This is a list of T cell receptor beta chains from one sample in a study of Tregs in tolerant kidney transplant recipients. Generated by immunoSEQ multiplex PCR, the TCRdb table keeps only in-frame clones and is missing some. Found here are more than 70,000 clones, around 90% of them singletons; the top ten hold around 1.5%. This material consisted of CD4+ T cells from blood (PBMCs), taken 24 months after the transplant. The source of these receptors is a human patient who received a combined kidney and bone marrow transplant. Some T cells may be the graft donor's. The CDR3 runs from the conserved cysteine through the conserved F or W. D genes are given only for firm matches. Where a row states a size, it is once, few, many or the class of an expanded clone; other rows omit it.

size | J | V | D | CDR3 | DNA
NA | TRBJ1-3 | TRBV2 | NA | CASRERTVKNTIYF | TGTGCCAGCAGAGAGAGAACAGTAAAAAACACCATATATTTT
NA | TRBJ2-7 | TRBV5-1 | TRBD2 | CASSLGLVGYEQYF | TGCGCCAGCAGCCTGGGACTAGTAGGGTACGAGCAGTACTTC
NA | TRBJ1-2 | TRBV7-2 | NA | CASSLVGGTTNYGYTF | TGTGCCAGCAGCTTAGTGGGGGGGACCACTAACTATGGCTACACCTTC
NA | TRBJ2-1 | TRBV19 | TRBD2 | CATKSGGASFF | TGTGCCACAAAAAGCGGGGGGGCCTCGTTCTTC
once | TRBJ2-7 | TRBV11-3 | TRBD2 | CASSRKLLALGYEQYF | TGTGCCAGCAGCCGAAAATTACTAGCGTTAGGTTACGAGCAGTACTTC
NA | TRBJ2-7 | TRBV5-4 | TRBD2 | CASSLGPSIAGAVSYEQYF | TGTGCCAGCAGCTTGGGTCCTAGTATCGCGGGAGCGGTATCCTACGAGCAGTACTTC
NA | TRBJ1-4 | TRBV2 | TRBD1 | CASTEDRDEKLFF | TGTGCCAGCACCGAAGACAGGGATGAAAAACTGTTTTTT
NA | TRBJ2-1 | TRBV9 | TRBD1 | CASSVQGARYEQFF | TGTGCCAGCAGCGTACAGGGGGCCCGGTATGAGCAGTTCTTC
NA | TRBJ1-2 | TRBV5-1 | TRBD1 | CASSQNRDRGAYGYTF | TGCGCCAGCAGCCAAAACCGGGACAGGGGTGCCTATGGCTACACCTTC
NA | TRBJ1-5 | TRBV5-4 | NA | CASSLDRSNQPQHF | TGTGCCAGCAGCTTGGACAGGAGCAATCAGCCCCAGCATTTT
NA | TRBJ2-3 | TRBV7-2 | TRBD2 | CASSFGGGTDTQYF | TGTGCCAGCAGCTTTGGCGGGGGAACAGATACGCAGTATTTT
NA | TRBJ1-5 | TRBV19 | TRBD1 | CASSIDWTGLQPQHF | TGTGCCAGTAGTATCGACTGGACAGGTTTACAGCCCCAGCATTTT
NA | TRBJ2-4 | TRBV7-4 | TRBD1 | CASSDIRTGALAKNIQYF | TGTGCCAGCAGCGATATTAGAACAGGGGCGTTAGCCAAAAACATTCAGTACTTC
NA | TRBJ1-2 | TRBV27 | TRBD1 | CASSAGGLGYTF | TGTGCCAGCAGCGCAGGGGGCCTTGGCTACACCTTC
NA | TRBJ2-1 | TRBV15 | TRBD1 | CATSRAGTGVLDEQFF | TGTGCCACCAGCAGAGCCGGGACAGGGGTTCTGGATGAGCAGTTCTTC
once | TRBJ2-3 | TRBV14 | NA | CASSQVYAKGVGGDTQYF | TGTGCCAGCAGCCAAGTATATGCAAAGGGGGTCGGTGGAGATACGCAGTATTTT
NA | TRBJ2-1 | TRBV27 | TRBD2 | CASSLREGDEQFF | TGTGCCAGCAGTTTGCGGGAGGGCGATGAGCAGTTCTTC
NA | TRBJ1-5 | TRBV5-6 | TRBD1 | CASSAQGFISNQPQHF | TGTGCCAGCAGCGCACAGGGGTTTATAAGCAATCAGCCCCAGCATTTT
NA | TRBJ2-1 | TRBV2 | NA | CASSVSRQVYNEQFF | TGTGCCAGCAGTGTTTCTAGACAGGTATACAATGAGCAGTTCTTC
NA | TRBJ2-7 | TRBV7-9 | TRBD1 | CASSLFRTGGIHEQYF | TGTGCCAGCAGCTTATTTAGAACAGGGGGAATTCACGAGCAGTACTTC
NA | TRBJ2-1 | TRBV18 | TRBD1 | CASSPVRDRVYNEQFF | TGTGCCAGCTCACCCGTCCGGGACAGGGTATACAATGAGCAGTTCTTC
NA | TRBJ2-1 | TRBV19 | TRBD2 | CASSMGTSGGNNEQFF | TGTGCCAGTAGTATGGGGACTAGCGGGGGGAACAATGAGCAGTTCTTC
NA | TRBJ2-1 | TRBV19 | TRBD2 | CASSTYSGGRAYNEQFF | TGTGCCAGTAGTACATATAGCGGGGGGCGGGCTTACAATGAGCAGTTCTTC
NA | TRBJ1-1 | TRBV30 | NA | CAWSVLDMNTEAFF | TGTGCCTGGAGTGTCCTCGACATGAACACTGAAGCTTTCTTT
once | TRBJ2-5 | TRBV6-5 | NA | CASSSMARGQETQYF | TGTGCCAGCAGTTCCATGGCTAGGGGTCAAGAGACCCAGTACTTC
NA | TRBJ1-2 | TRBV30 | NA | CAWSPRAGAISNYGYTF | TGTGCCTGGAGCCCTAGGGCAGGGGCGATTTCTAACTATGGCTACACCTTC
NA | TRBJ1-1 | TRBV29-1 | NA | CSVVVGGSKNTEAFF | TGCAGCGTTGTGGTCGGAGGGTCAAAGAACACTGAAGCTTTCTTT
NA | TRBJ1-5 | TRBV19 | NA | CASSPGPRQPQHF | TGTGCCAGTTCCCCGGGTCCTAGACAGCCCCAGCATTTT
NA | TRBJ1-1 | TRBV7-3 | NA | CASSKQMNTEAFF | TGTGCCAGCAGCAAACAGATGAACACTGAAGCTTTCTTT
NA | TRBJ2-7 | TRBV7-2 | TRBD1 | CASSTRTGDNEQYF | TGTGCCAGCAGCACCCGGACAGGGGATAACGAGCAGTACTTC
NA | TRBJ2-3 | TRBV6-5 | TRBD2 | CASSYVGGRGTDTQYF | TGTGCCAGCAGTTACGTTGGCGGGAGAGGCACAGATACGCAGTATTTT
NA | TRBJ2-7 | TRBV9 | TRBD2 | CARKAGRGSYEQYF | TGTGCCCGAAAAGCGGGAAGGGGCAGCTACGAGCAGTACTTC
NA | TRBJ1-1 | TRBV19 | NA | CASSIVGVKDTEAFF | TGTGCCAGTAGTATAGTAGGGGTAAAGGACACTGAAGCTTTCTTT
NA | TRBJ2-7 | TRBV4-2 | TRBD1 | CASSRETGEHSAQYF | TGTGCCAGCAGCCGGGAGACAGGGGAGCACAGTGCGCAGTACTTC
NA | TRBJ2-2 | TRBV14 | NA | CASRISGNTGELFF | TGTGCCAGCAGAATAAGCGGGAACACCGGGGAGCTGTTTTTT
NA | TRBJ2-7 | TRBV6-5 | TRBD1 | CASSYSPQGYEQYF | TGTGCCAGCAGTTACTCGCCACAGGGGTACGAGCAGTACTTC
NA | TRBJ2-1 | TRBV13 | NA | CASSSGWRGKGNEQFF | TGTGCCAGCAGCTCCGGGTGGCGGGGAAAGGGCAATGAGCAGTTCTTC
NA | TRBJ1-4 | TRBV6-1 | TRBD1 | CASREDRVREKLFF | TGTGCCAGCAGAGAGGACAGGGTTAGGGAAAAACTGTTTTTT
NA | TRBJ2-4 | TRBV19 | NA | CASTVGGLSKNIQYF | TGTGCCAGTACGGTTGGGGGGTTAAGCAAAAACATTCAGTACTTC
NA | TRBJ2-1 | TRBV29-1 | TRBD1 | CSARRGTGVINEQFF | TGCAGCGCTCGTCGGGGGACAGGGGTTATCAATGAGCAGTTCTTC
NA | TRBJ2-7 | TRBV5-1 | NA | CASSPLRVSDYEQYF | TGCGCCAGCAGCCCGCTCCGGGTTTCCGACTACGAGCAGTACTTC
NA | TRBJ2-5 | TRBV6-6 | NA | CASSPGSESQYF | TGTGCCAGCAGCCCGGGGTCAGAGAGCCAGTACTTC
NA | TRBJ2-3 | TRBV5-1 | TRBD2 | CASSLGASGATDTQYF | TGCGCCAGCAGCTTGGGGGCCAGCGGGGCCACAGATACGCAGTATTTT
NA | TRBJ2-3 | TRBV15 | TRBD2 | CATSGAGFSIDTQYF | TGTGCCACCAGCGGAGCGGGGTTCTCAATAGATACGCAGTATTTT
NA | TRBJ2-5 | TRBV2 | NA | CASSEIGETQYF | TGTGCCAGCAGTGAAATCGGGGAGACCCAGTACTTC